Presented here are 5 T cell receptor beta chains from one specimen sequenced in a study of cytomegalovirus exposure and HLA in healthy donors. 13 Jbeta primers and 60 Vbeta primers were used for the PCR. The data were produced by immunoSEQ multiplex PCR, yet TCRdb's version contains in-frame clones alone and is incomplete. Its clone listing holds just over 80,000 clones. Sequencing was carried out using PBMCs. These receptors were collected from a woman in her 30s in good health and CMV-seronegative.

V and J are TRBV6-1 and TRBJ2-5, with a tentative D call TRBD2 (6 bases). Germline V gives CDR1 MNHNS, CDR2 SASEGT. The CDR3 is 12 residues long. Trimming shortened V by 2 bases and J by 7 bases, and 8 bases separated the two germline ends. This CDR3 reads CASSEISGTQYF. The DNA for the CDR3 is TGTGCCAGCAGTGAAATTAGCGGGACCCAGTACTTC.

The V call is TRBV9, the J call TRBJ1-2, with TRBD1 matching 9 bases. The CDR3 length is 16 residues. Germline CDR1 and CDR2: SGDLS and YYNGEE. The ends lost 1 base at V and 7 bases at J; junction bases unmatched: 11. CDR3 coding DNA: TGTGCCAGCAGCGTACTTCAAGGGGGACAGGGTGGTGGCTACACCTTC. It encodes CASSVLQGGQGGGYTF.

V is TRBV6-1 and J is TRBJ1-5; possibly TRBD1 for D (6 bases). CDR1 and CDR2 (germline): MNHNS, SASEGT. The CDR3 runs to 15 residues. V lost 1 base, J lost 3 bases, and 10 bases lay in between. The DNA of the CDR3 is TGTGCCAGCAGTGAAGGGACAGTGCCCAATCAGCCCCAGCATTTT. Amino acids: CASSEGTVPNQPQHF.

The chain recombines TRBV6-6 with TRBJ1-2; a weak D match, TRBD1 (6 bases). The CDR3 spans 13 residues. Germline lookup yields CDR1 MNHNY and CDR2 SVGAGI (reference sequence). The V end was cut by 6 bases, the J end by 4 bases, with 12 bases between. CDR3 bases: TGTGCCAGCAGCGAACAGGGAGTCTATGGCTACACCTTC. Residues: CASSEQGVYGYTF.

The chain is built from TRBV29-1 and TRBJ1-1; D call uncertain. The CDR3 sequence is 13 residues long. Germline assignment: CDR1 SQVTM and CDR2 ANQGSEA. V was clipped by 4 bases and J by 0 bases, with 9 bases between them. CDR3 in DNA: TGCAGCGTTGGGGCCGGGGTGAACACTGAAGCTTTCTTT. Protein product: CSVGAGVNTEAFF.